Listed below are T cell receptor beta chains from one sample, sequenced in a study of T cells after yellow fever vaccination. From the 5' RACE reads, TCRdb called clonotypes with MiXCR, one entry per CDR3 protein. The sample records some 110,000 distinct CDR3 sequences, 8.4% being singletons. Source: CD8+ T cells sorted from PBMCs, taken 45 days after the yellow fever booster vaccination. The receptor source for this set is a young man who received the YFV17D yellow fever vaccine. Both conserved end residues are part of each CDR3. The order of the fields is D gene, V gene, clone size, J gene, CDR3 DNA, CDR3 protein. The D gene is left open where the match is weak. For some rows the clone size is stated as once, few or many, or as a class when expanded; others skip it.

D: .
V: TRBV6-2/TRBV6-3
size: many
J: TRBJ2-5
DNA: TGTGCCAGCAGTTCGATCCCGGGACTTTGGGAGACCCAGTACTTC
CDR3: CASSSIPGLWETQYF

D: .
V: TRBV15
size: many
J: TRBJ1-4
DNA: TGTGCCACCAGCAGATGGAGGGGTTCGGCGCCTAATGAAAAACTGTTTTTT
CDR3: CATSRWRGSAPNEKLFF

D: .
V: TRBV15
size: many
J: TRBJ2-2
DNA: TGTGCCACCAGCAGCCCTCCCGAGGGGATTAACACCGGGGAGCTGTTTTTT
CDR3: CATSSPPEGINTGELFF

D: TRBD2
V: TRBV6-1
size: many
J: TRBJ2-7
DNA: TGTGCCAGCAGTGAAATAGGGCTAGCGGGATGGTACGAGCAGTACTTC
CDR3: CASSEIGLAGWYEQYF

D: TRBD2
V: TRBV5-1
size: few
J: TRBJ2-6
DNA: TGCGCCAGCAGCTTGTCTCTAGCGGGTCCCTCTGGGGCCAACGTCCTGACTTTC
CDR3: CASSLSLAGPSGANVLTF

D: TRBD2
V: TRBV3-1
size: many
J: TRBJ2-1
DNA: TGTGCCAGCAGCCTAGCGGGAGGGGACAATGAGCAGTTCTTC
CDR3: CASSLAGGDNEQFF

D: .
V: TRBV12-3/TRBV12-4
size: many
J: TRBJ2-7
DNA: TGTGCCAGCAGTTTTTCGGGCTACGAGCAGTACTTC
CDR3: CASSFSGYEQYF

D: .
V: TRBV24-1
size: many
J: TRBJ2-2
DNA: TGTGCCACCAGTGAGGGACAAAACACCGGGGAGCTGTTTTTT
CDR3: CATSEGQNTGELFF

D: TRBD2
V: TRBV20-1
size: many
J: TRBJ2-1
DNA: TGCAGTGCTAATATGGCCGAGGCTAGCGGGAGGTTCTATGAGCAGTTCTTC
CDR3: CSANMAEASGRFYEQFF

D: .
V: TRBV20-1
size: .
J: TRBJ2-1
DNA: TGCAGTGCTAGAGGCGAGGGGACTTCTTACAATGAGCAGTTCTTC
CDR3: CSARGEGTSYNEQFF

D: .
V: TRBV5-1
size: many
J: TRBJ2-5
DNA: TGCGCCAGCAGCTTGAGGGCAGAAGAGACCCAGTACTTC
CDR3: CASSLRAEETQYF

D: .
V: TRBV20-1
size: .
J: TRBJ2-1
DNA: TGCAGTGCTAAGAGCTATACCTATAATGAGCACTTCTTC
CDR3: CSAKSYTYNEHFF

D: .
V: TRBV5-6
size: many
J: TRBJ1-2
DNA: TGTGCCAGCAGCCCCGGGACGTACTATGGCTACACCTTC
CDR3: CASSPGTYYGYTF

D: .
V: TRBV7-9
size: many
J: TRBJ2-4
DNA: TGTGCCAGCAGCTTATATACAGGGGGGGACATTCAGTACTTC
CDR3: CASSLYTGGDIQYF

D: .
V: TRBV7-2
size: many
J: TRBJ2-7
DNA: TGTGCCAGCAGCTTGTATGGCGAGCAGTACTTC
CDR3: CASSLYGEQYF

D: .
V: TRBV29-1
size: many
J: TRBJ1-1
DNA: TGCAGCGCCGAATGGGGCACTGAAGCTTTCTTT
CDR3: CSAEWGTEAFF